One sample yielded the 21 T cell receptor beta chains listed below, sequenced in a study of control samples from healthy donors and cancer patients. The assay was immunoSEQ multiplex PCR, and TCRdb's table has in-frame clones only and misses some. The data show 130,000 or so clones, with approximately 91% seen just once and approximately 3.2% held by the top ten. Sequenced material: blood. The receptors shown here come from a man aged 45-65 years in good health.

The chain is built from TRBV9 and TRBJ2-3, with D tentatively TRBD2 (6 bases). Germline V gene lookup returns CDR1 SGDLS and CDR2 YYNGEE. The CDR3 length is 17 residues. V was clipped by 1 base and J by 6 bases, with 21 bases between them. The CDR3 region is CASSVKKGTLPGDTQYF. The CDR3 DNA sequence: TGTGCCAGCAGCGTAAAGAAGGGGACTCTCCCGGGGGATACGCAGTATTTT.

The chain couples TRBV19 to TRBJ1-2; D is possibly TRBD1 (6 bases). The CDR3 has 14 residues. The germline CDR1 and CDR2 sequences are LNHDA and SQIVND (reference sequence). Trimming stripped 4 bases from V and 4 bases from J, with 13 bases between. The CDR3 is CASSNRDILYGYTF. CDR3 coding DNA: TGTGCCAGTAGTAACCGGGACATCCTCTATGGCTACACCTTC.

The rearrangement joins TRBV9 to TRBJ2-1; 9 bases agree with TRBD1. The germline V gene has CDR1 SGDLS and CDR2 YYNGEE. This CDR3 contains 15 residues. The ends lost 0 bases at V and 8 bases at J; junction bases unmatched: 6. The CDR3 sequence is CASSVDVTGGHEQFF. DNA for the CDR3: TGTGCCAGCAGCGTAGACGTCACAGGGGGCCATGAGCAGTTCTTC.

In its sample, this clone was seen once. This rearrangement joins TRBV7-9 to TRBJ2-4; D is perhaps TRBD2 (6 bases). Trimming cost V 5 bases and J 0 bases, with 11 bases left between them. Germline lookup yields CDR1 SEHNR and CDR2 FQNEAQ (reference sequence). The CDR3 runs 15 residues. DNA for the CDR3: TGTGCCAGCAGCAGCGGACTAATAGCCAAAAACATTCAGTACTTC. Protein sequence: CASSSGLIAKNIQYF. The full variable domain, in which reference TRBV7-9 and TRBJ2-4 provide the parts outside the CDR3, is DTGVSQNPRHKITKRGQNVTFRCDPISEHNRLYWYRQTLGQGPEFLTYFQNEAQLEKSRLLSDRFSAERPKGSFSTLEIQRTEQGDSAMYLCASSSGLIAKNIQYFGAGTRLSVL.

The rearrangement uses TRBV11-3 and TRBJ2-1, with 7 bases matching TRBD1. The CDR3 has 12 residues. The junction had 5 bases not matched to a gene; V was cut back by 4 bases and J by 11 bases. Germline V gene data show CDR1 as SGHNT and CDR2 as YENEEA. DNA of the CDR3: TGTGCCAGCAGCTCCGACAGGGCACAGCAGTTCTTC. This gives the protein CASSSDRAQQFF.

This chain uses TRBV7-6 with TRBJ2-5; TRBD1 might be the D (5 bases). Germline lookup yields CDR1 SGHVS and CDR2 FNYEAQ. CDR3 size: 15 residues. V was pared by 4 bases and J by 2 bases, with 14 bases between. CDR3 protein: CASSYLNQGQETQYF. In DNA, the CDR3 is TGTGCCAGCAGCTACTTAAACCAGGGTCAAGAGACCCAGTACTTC.

As for this clone: The same CDR3 also results from other DNA sequences found in this sample. This chain joins TRBV3-1 (or the pseudogene TRBV3-2) and TRBJ2-7; D remains unclear. This CDR3 spans 14 amino acids. CDR1 LGHDT and CDR2 YNNKEL come from the germline V gene (reference sequence). Trimming took 1 base from V and 0 from J, leaving 7 bases between them. CDR3 bases: TGTGCCAGCAGCCAAGGGCCCTACTCCTACGAGCAGTACTTC. It codes for CASSQGPYSYEQYF.

J is TRBJ1-2 and V is TRBV12-3 or TRBV12-4, with unresolved D. This CDR3 has 12 amino acids. V was clipped by 5 bases and J by 6 bases, with 10 bases between them. Here the CDR3 reads CASSRAQDGYTF. The CDR3 DNA reads as TGTGCCAGCAGTCGTGCTCAGGATGGCTACACCTTC.

The chain employs TRBV5-1 and TRBJ1-1, with D unresolved. The CDR3 runs 14 residues. The germline gives CDR1 SGHRS, CDR2 YFSETQ. Trimming pared 1 base from V and 2 bases from J, leaving 9 bases between. DNA of the CDR3: TGCGCCAGCAGCTTGCGTCCTTCTAACACTGAAGCTTTCTTT. Translation gives CASSLRPSNTEAFF.

The chain links TRBV9 to TRBJ2-3; D is perhaps TRBD1 (8 bases). CDR1 is SGDLS and CDR2 is YYNGEE in the germline V gene. The ends were cut back, 5 bases at V and 0 bases at J, with 16 bases in the middle. This CDR3 comprises 16 residues. The CDR3 DNA reads as TGTGCCAGCAGTGGACAGGGAGGGATTAGCACAGATACGCAGTATTTT. Protein product: CASSGQGGISTDTQYF.

This rearrangement joins TRBV4-1 to TRBJ2-7; 9 bases agree with TRBD1. V shed 4 bases, J shed 4 bases, and the junction held 11 bases outside the gene matches. The length of the CDR3 is 16 residues. Germline V gene lookup returns CDR1 MGHRA and CDR2 YSYEKL. CDR3 region: CASSPAGTGYVYEQYF. The CDR3 nucleotides read TGCGCCAGCAGCCCAGCCGGGACAGGGTATGTGTACGAGCAGTACTTC.

The chain combines TRBV20-1 with TRBJ2-3; the match to TRBD2 covers 8 bases. CDR3 length equals 17 residues. Germline assignment: CDR1 DFQATT and CDR2 SNEGSKA (reference sequence). V gave up 3 bases and J gave up 6 bases; unmatched junction bases: 17. CDR3 sequence reads: CSASLGAGGSRMDTQYF. In DNA form, the CDR3 reads TGCAGTGCTAGTTTAGGGGCGGGGGGTAGTAGGATGGATACGCAGTATTTT.

CDR3 sequence reads: CASSSRSSGNTIYF. DNA for the CDR3: TGTGCCAGCAGTTCCAGAAGCTCTGGAAACACCATATATTTT. The V call is TRBV28, the J call TRBJ1-3; no clear D. The V end lost 4 bases, the J end lost 0 bases, and 7 bases lay between the germline ends. Germline CDR1 MDHEN, CDR2 SYDVKM. CDR3 size: 14 residues.

The table lists this clone with a count of one. The chain employs TRBV4-2 and TRBJ1-2, with 9 bases aligning to TRBD1. Germline CDR1 reads LGHNA; CDR2 reads YNFKEQ. The length of the CDR3 is 14 residues. The ends lost 5 bases at V and 8 bases at J; junction bases unmatched: 9. CDR3 sequence: CASSSTTGGGGYTF. The CDR3 DNA reads as TGTGCCAGCAGCTCAACCACAGGGGGCGGAGGCTACACCTTC.

V gene TRBV18 combines with J gene TRBJ1-5, with TRBD1 matching 7 bases. The CDR3 consists of 15 residues. Germline V lookup: CDR1 KGHSH, CDR2 LQKENI. V shed 6 bases, J shed 0 bases, and the junction held 5 bases outside the gene matches. The DNA for the CDR3 is TGTGCCAGCTCTCGAGGACAGGATAGCAATCAGCCCCAGCATTTT. Translated, it gives CASSRGQDSNQPQHF.

The chain employs TRBV10-2 and TRBJ1-5; TRBD1 might be the D (5 bases). The CDR3 is 15 residues long. CDR1 is WSHSY and CDR2 is SAAADI in the germline V gene. Trimming shortened V by 7 bases and J by 7 bases, and 20 bases separated the two germline ends. The DNA of the CDR3 is TGCGCCAGCACGTTTAGGCAGGGCCGGGGGCAGCCCCAGCATTTT. Translation gives CASTFRQGRGQPQHF.

V gene TRBV28 combines with J gene TRBJ1-1; 12 bases align to TRBD1. Trimming took 6 bases from V and 7 from J; bases not matched to a gene: 9. This CDR3 region has 15 residues. CDR1 and CDR2 (germline): MDHEN, SYDVKM. CDR3 sequence reads: CASRSGTGGRVEAFF. DNA of the CDR3: TGTGCCAGCAGGTCCGGGACAGGGGGCCGAGTTGAAGCTTTCTTT.

Points on this clone: A read error may produce the germline difference seen at one junction end. The rearrangement uses TRBV13 and TRBJ2-1; no firm D call. This CDR3 spans 12 amino acids. The germline gives CDR1 PRHDT, CDR2 FYEKMQ (reference sequence). The CDR3: CASSLGGRPLVF. In DNA, the CDR3 is TGTGCCAGCAGCTTAGGGGGCAGGCCCCTGGTCTTC.

This chain joins TRBV4-1 and TRBJ2-4; 7 bases line up with TRBD2. Germline CDR1 MGHRA, CDR2 YSYEKL. V lost 5 bases, J lost 1 base, and 2 bases stayed unmatched. This CDR3 is built from 14 residues. The CDR3 spells CASSTGGAKNIQYF. CDR3 nucleotide sequence: TGCGCCAGCAGCACCGGGGGGGCCAAAAACATTCAGTACTTC.

The genes are TRBV24-1 and TRBJ1-2; D remains unclear. The ends were cut back, 3 bases at V and 4 bases at J, with 11 bases in the middle. This CDR3 contains 14 residues. CDR1 is KGHDR and CDR2 is SFDVKD in the germline V gene. CDR3 amino acids: CATSDVGVPYGYTF. CDR3 coding DNA: TGTGCCACCAGTGATGTCGGAGTTCCCTATGGCTACACCTTC.

This clone appeared a single time. J is TRBJ2-3 and V is TRBV7-2; D may be TRBD1 or TRBD2 (5 bases each). Germline CDR1 is SGHTA and CDR2 is FQGNSA. Trimming removed 0 bases from V and 0 bases from J, with 7 bases in between. This CDR3 comprises 15 residues. The CDR3 sequence is CASSLAGDSTDTQYF. In DNA, the CDR3 is TGTGCCAGCAGCTTAGCGGGGGACAGCACAGATACGCAGTATTTT.